This T cell receptor (beta chain) came from a study of T cell changes during pregnancy in multiple sclerosis. J gave up 3 bases and V 2 bases, and 11 bases lay outside the gene matches. This CDR3 region has 17 residues. Germline lookup yields CDR1 KGHSH and CDR2 LQKENI. Measured with immunoSEQ multiplex PCR; TCRdb has only the in-frame clones, and not every one. This table has about 51,000 clones, 94% appearing once. V gene TRBV18 combines with J gene TRBJ2-3, with 7 bases aligning to TRBD2. The receptor comes from a female donor with multiple sclerosis, enrolled in a pregnancy study. Here the sequenced sample was CD4+ T cells from peripheral blood mononuclear cells, taken in the second trimester of pregnancy. In DNA, the CDR3 is TGTGCCAGCTCACCATTCAGCACAGACGGGAGGACAGATACGCAGTATTTT. It yields the protein CASSPFSTDGRTDTQYF. Looking up the rest from reference TRBV18 and TRBJ2-3 gives the full variable domain: NAGVMQNPRHLVRRRGQEARLRCSPMKGHSHVYWYRQLPEEGLKFMVYLQKENIIDESGMPKERFSAEFPKEGPSILRIQQVVRGDSAAYFCASSPFSTDGRTDTQYFGPGTRLTVL.